This T cell receptor (beta chain) derives from a study of memory CD4+ T cells and cytomegalovirus serostatus. Overall study: This sample comes from healthy Belgian adults, 9 CMV seropositive, under 25 seronegative.

The assay was immunoSEQ multiplex PCR, and TCRdb's table has in-frame clones only and misses some. The table shows just under 40,000 clones, with over 60% occurring only once. Findings of the study overall: CMV serostatus prediction reached median AUC 0.95, or 0.91 with US-trained model. The CMV-associated TCR signature appears largely within the CD4+ memory repertoire.

On this clone: What it binds is not known.

Germline V lookup: CDR1 SGDLS, CDR2 YYNGEE. Unmatched junction bases numbered 9, after V lost 4 bases and J lost 6 bases. The CDR3 is 16 amino acids. The sort gate was single viable CD3+CD4+CD8-CD45RO+ cells for memory CD4+ T cells. The rearrangement links TRBV9 to TRBJ2-1, with TRBD2 matching 11 bases. The source is an adult in good health and CMV-seronegative. The sequenced sample consisted of memory CD4+ T cells from blood. CDR3 amino acids: CASSPNPLAGGNEQFF. The CDR3 DNA is TGTGCCAGCAGCCCCAACCCCCTAGCGGGGGGCAATGAGCAGTTCTTC.